This TCR beta chain was identified in a study of blood T cell repertoires in COVID-19. Study as a whole: Donors in the United States, Italy and Spain gave samples during acute or convalescent COVID-19.

The length of the CDR3 is 14 residues. Germline lookup yields CDR1 SNHLY and CDR2 FYNNEI. Per the original methods: From reference gene primer amplification, estimates of nucleated cell counts were derived. Assay used: immunoSEQ multiplex PCR; TCRdb lists only in-frame clones, some missing. That table is the source of V, J and clone size, and D and trimming were worked out from the DNA. The sample has approximately 200,000 clones; approximately 85% are singletons. Sequencing was performed on peripheral blood. V usage is TRBV2 and J usage is TRBJ2-4; 11 bases are a match to TRBD2. This receptor was identified in a man aged 55 to 70 with acute or convalescent COVID-19. The CDR3, as DNA: TGTGCACTAGCGGGAGAGGTGGCCAAAAACATTCAGTACTTC. This translates into CALAGEVAKNIQYF.